These 2 T cell receptor beta chains were sequenced from one sample in a study of blood T cell repertoires in COVID-19. The table came from immunoSEQ multiplex PCR; TCRdb's copy has only in-frame clones and leaves some out. The data hold some 80,000 clones, with more than 85% observed a single time. Sequencing was carried out using peripheral blood. The source of these receptors is a man older than 75 with active or convalescent COVID-19.

V is TRBV5-4 and J is TRBJ1-3, with TRBD1 matching 7 bases. Germline V gene sequence: CDR1 SGHNT, CDR2 YYREEE (reference sequence). CDR3 length equals 14 residues. V shed 4 bases, J shed 4 bases, and the junction held 5 bases outside the gene matches. The CDR3 bases are TGTGCCAGCAGCCCTAAGGGGGCCGGAAACACCATATATTTT. Residues: CASSPKGAGNTIYF. Filled out from reference TRBV5-4 and TRBJ1-3, the complete variable domain reads ETGVTQSPTHLIKTRGQQVTLRCSSQSGHNTVSWYQQALGQGPQFIFQYYREEENGRGNFPPRFSGLQFPNYSSELNVNALELDDSALYLCASSPKGAGNTIYFGEGSWLTVV.

The chain combines TRBV20-1 with TRBJ1-1; D might be TRBD1 (6 bases). Germline CDR1 DFQATT, CDR2 SNEGSKA (reference sequence). The CDR3 spans 11 residues. Trimming pared 4 bases from V and 11 bases from J, leaving 14 bases between. CDR3 amino acids: CSAIGQSPAFF. CDR3 DNA: TGCAGTGCTATAGGACAGTCACCGGCTTTCTTT.